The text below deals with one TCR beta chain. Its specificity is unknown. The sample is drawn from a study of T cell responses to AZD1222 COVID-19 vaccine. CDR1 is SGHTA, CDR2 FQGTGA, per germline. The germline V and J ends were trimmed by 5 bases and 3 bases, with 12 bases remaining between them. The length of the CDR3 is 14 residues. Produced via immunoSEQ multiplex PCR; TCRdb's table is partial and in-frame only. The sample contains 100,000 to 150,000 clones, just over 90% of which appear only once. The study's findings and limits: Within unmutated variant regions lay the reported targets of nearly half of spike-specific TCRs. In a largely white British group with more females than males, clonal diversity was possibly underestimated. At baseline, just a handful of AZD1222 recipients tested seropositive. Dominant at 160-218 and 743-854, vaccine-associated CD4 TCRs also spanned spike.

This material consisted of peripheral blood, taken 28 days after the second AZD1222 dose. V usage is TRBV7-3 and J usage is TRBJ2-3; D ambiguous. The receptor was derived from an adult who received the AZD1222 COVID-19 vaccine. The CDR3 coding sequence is TGTGCCAGCAGCAACGGTTATCGGACAGATACGCAGTATTTT. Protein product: CASSNGYRTDTQYF.